The entry below gives a single T cell receptor (beta chain) sequence along with its context. This sample stems from a study of blood T cell repertoires in COVID-19. Study context: Samples representing acute and convalescent COVID-19 were sourced from the United States, Italy and Spain. T cells, B-cell-depleted T cells, or PBMCs supplied cDNA or gDNA.

Original handling: It was from reference gene primer amplification that nucleated cell counts were estimated. Assay used: immunoSEQ multiplex PCR; TCRdb lists only in-frame clones, some missing. V and J calls and clone size follow that table, whereas D and trimming were derived from the DNA. The sample includes about 68,000 clones, approximately 90% seen only once; the top ten take about 8.1%. V lost 3 bases and J lost 4, with 15 bases in between. This CDR3 spans 15 amino acids. Germline CDR1 is MDHEN and CDR2 is SYDVKM. The V and J genes are TRBV28 and TRBJ1-2; the D gene is possibly TRBD1 (6 bases). This TCR derives from a young man with acute or convalescent COVID-19. Sequenced material: peripheral blood. As DNA, the CDR3 is TGTGCCAGCAGTTTGGCACAGGGATACCTCTATGGCTACACCTTC. This codes for CASSLAQGYLYGYTF.